The entry below describes one TCR beta chain. The data derive from a study of cytomegalovirus exposure and HLA in healthy donors. Vbeta (60) and Jbeta (13) primers were used in the PCR. TCRdb's copy holds only in-frame clones and misses some; the assay was immunoSEQ multiplex PCR. The data hold about 140,000 clones, with about 85% observed a single time. The CDR3 totals 12 residues. Germline loops: CDR1 MNHEY, CDR2 SMNVEV (reference sequence). The sample was PBMCs. The clonotype originates from a female donor in good health and CMV-seronegative. The chain has TRBV27 and TRBJ2-5; unclear D gene. The J call may be incorrect, as the DNA end agrees better with TRBJ2-7. The CDR3 DNA is TGTGCCAGCAGTCCGTCATCTTACGAGCAGTACTTC. It specifies CASSPSSYEQYF.